The following is a TCR beta chain sequence with its context. Germline lookup yields CDR1 MNHEY and CDR2 SMNVEV (reference sequence). The length of the CDR3 is 16 residues. V lost 4 bases and J lost 10, with 25 bases in between. Repertoires were generated with immunoSEQ multiplex PCR, while TCRdb's copy carries only in-frame clones and drops some. The sample consists of roughly 200,000 clones, 86% of them appearing once. These data come from a study of blood T cell repertoires in COVID-19. Overall study: Nucleic acid was either cDNA or gDNA, and it came from T cells, B-cell-depleted T cells, or PBMCs.

The sequenced sample was PBMCs or T cells enriched from blood (not recorded which). The clonotype originates from a young woman who had been exposed to COVID-19. The chain recombines TRBV27 with TRBJ2-5, with D possibly TRBD1 on 6 matching bases. In nucleotides, the CDR3 is TGTGCCAGCAGTTCATACAGGGTTCAAAGCTGGAGAGGCCAGTACTTC. Translated, it gives CASSSYRVQSWRGQYF.